The present entry profiles one T cell receptor beta chain with its context. Relative to the germline gene, one junction end is altered; a read error may explain this. The germline gives CDR1 SSHAT, CDR2 FNYEAQ (reference sequence). The CDR3 runs to 16 residues. The data belong to a study of neoadjuvant anti-PD-1 for oral cavity cancer. Indicated time point: after neoadjuvant nivolumab, at surgical resection. Here immunoSEQ multiplex PCR was the method, and the copy in TCRdb shows in-frame clones only, minus some. The data hold around 13,000 clones, with around 76% observed a single time. Material: PBMCs, obtained after nivolumab (anti-PD-1) treatment. This sequence joins TRBV7-7 and TRBJ2-7; TRBD2 might be the D (6 bases). The sequence was collected from a person aged 35-79 years with oral cavity squamous cell carcinoma. The CDR3 DNA follows: TGTGCTAGCAGCTTATGCGCCCGGGACTGGACCTACGAGCAGTACTTC. It specifies CASSLCARDWTYEQYF.